Presented here are 15 T cell receptor beta chains from one specimen sequenced in a study of blood T cell repertoires in COVID-19. TCRdb keeps only in-frame clones here, not all; method: immunoSEQ multiplex PCR. The sample records roughly 120,000 clones, roughly nine tenths being singletons. Sequenced sample: peripheral blood. These TCRs come from a man between 35 and 55 years old with acute or convalescent COVID-19.

The DNA for the CDR3 is TGTGCCAGCAGCTTAGGGGGGGGGTCCTACAATGAGCAGTTCTTC. It specifies CASSLGGGSYNEQFF. The chain couples TRBV7-6 to TRBJ2-1; 7 bases are a match to TRBD2. There are 15 residues in the CDR3. J lost 1 base, V lost 1 base, and 1 base had no gene match. Per germline, CDR1 SGHVS and CDR2 FNYEAQ.

The chain is built from TRBV5-1 and TRBJ2-7; tentatively, D is TRBD1 (5 bases). Germline values: CDR1 SGHRS, CDR2 YFSETQ. Trimming pared 0 bases from V and 7 bases from J, leaving 29 bases between. This CDR3 comprises 19 residues. CDR3 coding DNA: TGCGCCAGCAGCTTGGAGGGGCAGGGTAGAAACCGACTCCTTTGGGAGCAGTACTTC. Its protein product is CASSLEGQGRNRLLWEQYF.

The rearrangement uses TRBV29-1 and TRBJ2-1; tentative D call: TRBD1 (5 bases). CDR1 is SQVTM, CDR2 ANQGSEA, per germline. V lost 3 bases and J 8 bases, leaving 8 bases between the germline ends. The CDR3 sequence is 11 residues long. CDR3 sequence reads: CSVDRADEQFF. CDR3 DNA sequence: TGCAGCGTTGACAGGGCTGATGAGCAGTTCTTC.

The chain couples TRBV7-8 to TRBJ2-1, with unresolved D. The V gene's germline CDR1 is SGHVS and CDR2 FQNEAQ. The ends were cut back, 5 bases at V and 5 bases at J, with 13 bases in the middle. The CDR3 has 14 amino acids. CDR3: CASSVDTLNNEQFF. The CDR3 DNA reads as TGTGCCAGCAGCGTCGACACGCTAAACAATGAGCAGTTCTTC.

V gene TRBV7-9 combines with J gene TRBJ2-2; the match to TRBD1 covers 7 bases. This CDR3 comprises 16 residues. The ends lost 5 bases at V and 5 bases at J; junction bases unmatched: 11. Germline V gene lookup returns CDR1 SEHNR and CDR2 FQNEAQ (reference sequence). CDR3 region: CASSTPGQLTTGELFF. The CDR3, as DNA: TGTGCCAGCAGCACGCCGGGACAGCTTACTACCGGGGAGCTGTTTTTT.

The chain carries TRBV29-1 and TRBJ1-1; D may be TRBD1 (5 bases). Germline V gene data show CDR1 as SQVTM and CDR2 as ANQGSEA. The CDR3 has 16 residues. V gave up 5 bases and J gave up 1 base, with 20 bases separating them. The CDR3 here is CSVQKGVTVKNTEAFF. CDR3 nucleotide sequence: TGCAGCGTTCAAAAAGGGGTGACAGTAAAGAACACTGAAGCTTTCTTT.

The chain couples TRBV25-1 to TRBJ1-6; 9 bases line up with TRBD1. Germline-derived CDR1 and CDR2 are MGHDK and SYGVNS. Unmatched junction bases numbered 5, after V lost 6 bases and J lost 8 bases. The CDR3 is 14 amino acids. The CDR3 DNA reads TGTGCCAGCAGGAGACAGGGGGTGGATTCACCCCTCCACTTT. This encodes CASRRQGVDSPLHF. The full variable domain, rest sourced from reference TRBV25-1 and TRBJ1-6, is EADIYQTPRYLVIGTGKKITLECSQTMGHDKMYWYQQDPGMELHLIHYSYGVNSTEKGDLSSESTVSRIRTEHFPLTLESARPSHTSQYLCASRRQGVDSPLHFGNGTRLTVT.

The chain joins TRBV19 to TRBJ1-5; no reliable D call. The germline V gene encodes CDR1 LNHDA and CDR2 SQIVND (reference sequence). Trimming removed 1 base at V and 3 bases at J, with 7 bases between. This CDR3 is 14 amino acids long. This CDR3 is CASSIGDNNQPQHF. DNA for the CDR3: TGTGCCAGTAGTATAGGAGACAACAATCAGCCCCAGCATTTT.

CDR3 amino acids: CASSQEGGVRNSPLHF. In DNA, the CDR3 is TGTGCCAGCAGCCAAGAGGGAGGGGTAAGGAACTCACCCCTCCACTTT. V is TRBV3-1 (or the pseudogene TRBV3-2) and J is TRBJ1-6, with D possibly being TRBD1 (5 bases). Germline-derived CDR1 and CDR2 are LGHDT and YNNKEL (reference sequence). V gave up 0 bases and J gave up 10 bases, with 16 bases separating them. The CDR3 is made up of 16 amino acids.

The chain couples TRBV29-1 to TRBJ2-1, with 9 bases that match TRBD2. Per germline, CDR1 SQVTM and CDR2 ANQGSEA. V lost 7 bases to trimming and J lost 0 bases; unmatched junction nucleotides: 4. The CDR3 sequence is 14 residues long. The CDR3 is CSAFSGSSYNEQFF. CDR3 DNA sequence: TGCAGCGCCTTTAGCGGGAGCTCCTACAATGAGCAGTTCTTC.

The chain has TRBV6-5 and TRBJ1-1; 8 positions match TRBD1. CDR1 and CDR2 from the germline V gene are MNHEY and SVGAGI. CDR3 length equals 15 residues. The V gene end was trimmed by 6 bases and the J gene end by 0 bases; junction bases not matched to a gene: 6. In DNA form, the CDR3 reads TGTGCCAGCAGCCTGACAGGGGTGGTGAACACTGAAGCTTTCTTT. This encodes CASSLTGVVNTEAFF.

The chain joins TRBV5-4 to TRBJ1-6; D ambiguous. The CDR3 is made up of 15 amino acids. Trimming left V 0 bases short and J 10 bases short, with 14 bases between. Germline values: CDR1 SGHNT, CDR2 YYREEE (reference sequence). The CDR3 DNA follows: TGTGCCAGCAGCTTGGACTCCTATCGCGGCTCACCCCTCCACTTT. Translating it yields CASSLDSYRGSPLHF.

The chain recombines TRBV24-1 with TRBJ2-1; the match to TRBD2 covers 9 bases. CDR1 and CDR2 from the germline V gene are KGHDR and SFDVKD. The CDR3 has 16 amino acids. With 3 bases clipped from V and 4 bases from J, the junction kept 6 bases outside the gene matches. In nucleotides, the CDR3 is TGTGCCACCAGTGATGCCTCGCGGGAGGGATACAATGAGCAGTTCTTC. Residues: CATSDASREGYNEQFF.

The rearrangement links TRBV6-2 or TRBV6-3 to TRBJ2-7; unclear D gene. This CDR3 spans 12 amino acids. The V gene's germline CDR1 is MNHEY and CDR2 SVGEGT. Trimming pared 6 bases from V and 3 bases from J, leaving 9 bases between. The DNA for the CDR3 is TGTGCCAGCAGCCCTTCCCACTACGAGCAGTACTTC. This gives the protein CASSPSHYEQYF.

CDR3 nucleotide sequence: TGCGCCAGCAGCTTGGGGGACAGGAACTATGGCTACACCTTC. It is translated as CASSLGDRNYGYTF. The V call is TRBV5-1, the J call TRBJ1-2; TRBD1 agrees at 8 bases. This CDR3 has 14 amino acids. Germline trimming cut 0 bases from V and 2 bases from J; bases unmatched to any gene: 0. The V gene's germline CDR1 is SGHRS and CDR2 YFSETQ.